Below, one TCR beta chain is given with its context. Preparation of the TCRbeta library used unique molecular identifiers. One entry per CDR3 protein results from TCRdb running MiXCR on the PCR reads. This table holds 500,000 to 600,000 distinct CDR3 sequences, approximately 16% found once. V shed 0 bases and J 5 bases; nucleotides not matched to a gene: 6. The CDR3 is 16 residues long. CDR1 is SGHRS, CDR2 YFSETQ, per germline. The source of the sample is a study of T-cell reconstitution after alpha-beta-depleted transplantation in children. Here the sequenced sample was PBMCs from the stem cell graft donor, taken from the stem cell graft. The chain links TRBV5-1 to TRBJ2-1; 9 bases map to TRBD2. The source is a human donor who donated a stem cell graft to a child with acute lymphoblastic leukemia. CDR3 region: CASSLAGLAGNNEQFF. The CDR3 DNA reads TGCGCCAGCAGCTTGGCCGGGCTAGCGGGAAACAATGAGCAGTTCTTC. The full variable domain, in which reference TRBV5-1 and TRBJ2-1 provide the parts outside the CDR3, is KAGVTQTPRYLIKTRGQQVTLSCSPISGHRSVSWYQQTPGQGLQFLFEYFSETQRNKGNFPGRFSGRQFSNSRSEMNVSTLELGDSALYLCASSLAGLAGNNEQFFGPGTRLTVL.